This record concerns one T cell receptor beta chain sequence. Its antigen is still unknown. Included in the TCR beta cDNA libraries were unique molecular identifiers. Each CDR3 protein gets one entry after TCRdb re-called the PCR reads with MiXCR. The table lists 160,000 or so distinct CDR3 sequences, roughly 40% of them singletons. The CDR3 contains 12 residues. Trimming shortened V by 6 bases and J by 4 bases, and 8 bases separated the two germline ends. The data derive from a study of post-analysis software for immune sequencing data. Study-level results: The study found TRBV5-6, TRBV5-1 and TRBV20-1 among five TRBV segments more frequent in patients than controls.

The clonotype originates from a girl aged 10 to 17 with multiple sclerosis. The sample in question was blood, obtained after autologous hematopoietic stem cell transplantation. The rearrangement joins TRBV12-3 or TRBV12-4 to TRBJ2-3; D remains unclear. The DNA of the CDR3 is TGTGCCAGCAGCCGGAATGCAGATACGCAGTATTTT. It codes for CASSRNADTQYF.